This record concerns one T cell receptor beta chain sequence. The target of this receptor is not known. Qualities for individual bases were not recorded, and no much larger clone is one base off. The data belong to a study of Ad26.COV2.S vaccination and SARS-CoV-2 variants (dated by TCRdb to the early 2020s). Describing the broader study: Vaccine-arm donors came from COV1001, a multicentre, randomized, double-blind, placebo-controlled phase I-IIa trial of Ad26.COV2.S in healthy adults. Ad26.COV2.S was administered intramuscularly at a dose of 5x10^10 or 1x10^11 viral particles, either as one shot or as two shots given 56 days apart. The specificity and breadth of SARS-CoV-2-reactive T cell receptors after Ad26.COV2.S vaccination were assessed by TCRbeta repertoire sequencing. The TCR-sequenced set comprised about 32 samples: some 19 Ad26.COV2.S vaccine recipients, 5 placebo recipients and 8 SARS-CoV-2 convalescent individuals. Trial participants were randomized into five groups of five: low-dose or high-dose Ad26.COV2.S given once or twice, or placebo on both occasions. Investigators remained blinded to trial group allocation during experiments and outcome assessment. Study-wide findings and limitations: The authors noted that the TCR breadth and depth analyses may have underestimated total T cell responses. Spike-specific TCR breadth was higher in Ad26.COV2.S recipients than in placebo recipients (P = 0.0014). Comparing responses between vaccine doses or regimens was not something the study was powered to do. After vaccination, substantial breadth of spike-specific CD8+ and CD4+ T cell responses was reported. Vaccine and placebo recipients had similar non-spike TCR breadth, a finding consistent with the vaccine containing only spike.

CDR1 and CDR2 are drawn from the germline V gene (reference sequence): LGHDT, YNNKEL. V and J lose 0 bases and 2 bases, and a span of 8 bases separates them. The CDR3 runs 15 residues from the cysteine to the phenylalanine. The read is trimmed to its CDR3 DNA, 45 bases read in frame from base 1. TCRbeta CDR3 regions were sequenced with the immunoSEQ Assay. After extraction, genomic DNA underwent amplification by bias-controlled multiplex PCR, followed by high-throughput sequencing. As for how the authors treated the data: To quantify the absolute abundance of every unique TCRbeta CDR3 region, sequences were collapsed and filtered. T cell fraction was estimated by normalization of TCRbeta template counts to usable DNA, with usable DNA being measured through amplification of reference genes present in all nucleated cells. Repertoire TCRs were annotated as SARS-CoV-2-specific when V gene, CDR3 amino acid sequence and J gene were exactly matched to a known reactive TCR set. The reference SARS-CoV-2 TCR set was derived from MIRA and filtered for enrichment in COVID-19-positive ImmuneCODE repertoires, a step that removed public or cross-reactive TCRs. Using the MIRA antigens, annotated TCRs were further analysed by specific ORF or by position within an ORF. Breadth was defined as annotated unique rearrangements over total unique productive rearrangements; depth was the summed frequency of those rearrangements. TCR breadth was compared between groups using two-sided Wilcoxon rank-sum tests. The source is immuneACCESS, and TCRdb retained only in-frame sequences with V and J called. Part of the clones is not carried over; for the studies checked, unresolved V genes explain less than half of this, and the remainder is unexplained. The D gene and trimming were derived from the DNA, and the V and J assignments and clone size from that table. Here the sample has some 640,000 clones; roughly 90% occur a single time. 1.5% of the sample comes from the top ten.

The intended sense of this specimen's treatment or condition label: 19 received Ad26.COV2.S at low or high dose, single or two shots; five or six received placebo; per-sample allocation not given. Repertoires of vaccine and placebo recipients were sequenced from samples collected on day 63 after the first injection. Between 29 July and 7 August 2020, Cohort 1b enrolled 25 adults aged 18-55 years at one site in Boston, USA. Ad26.COV2.S was a replication-incompetent adenovirus type 26 vector expressing a prefusion-stabilized SARS-CoV-2 spike protein from the original Wuhan strain. The V gene is TRBV3-1 (or the pseudogene TRBV3-2) and the J gene is TRBJ1-3, with a tentative D gene TRBD1 over 6 matching bases. Here the sequenced sample was peripheral blood, taken in a trial of Ad26.COV2.S vaccine versus placebo. The clonotype comes from a person between 18 and 60 years old who received the Ad26.COV2.S COVID-19 vaccine or a placebo. Here the CDR3 is given as CASSQEPGAGNTIYF. At the DNA level, the sequence is TGTGCCAGCAGCCAAGAGCCAGGGGCTGGAAACACCATATATTTT.